This T cell receptor beta chain was recovered during a study of blood T cell repertoires in COVID-19. Study context: T cells, B-cell-depleted T cells, or PBMCs provided the cDNA or gDNA that served as material.

Clinical histories supplied by participants themselves formed the basis of cohort assignment. The CDR3 runs 14 residues. V was shortened by 2 bases and J by 7 bases, with 14 bases between the two germline ends. CDR1 and CDR2 (germline): KGHDR, SFDVKD. TCRdb's table, derived via immunoSEQ multiplex PCR, lists solely in-frame clones and lacks some. This sample has approximately 200,000 clones, with approximately 86% found just once. Material for sequencing was PBMCs or T cells enriched from blood (not recorded which). The chain has TRBV24-1 and TRBJ2-7, with a possible D match to TRBD2 (6 bases). The source of this sequence is a woman in her twenties or thirties who had been exposed to COVID-19. The CDR3 spells CATSDWGGAGEQYF. The CDR3 DNA reads as TGTGCCACCAGTGATTGGGGTGGGGCGGGAGAGCAGTACTTC.